The TCR beta chain under discussion was sequenced for a study of shared clonotypes between healthy human individuals. This CDR3 comprises 16 residues. The ends lost 4 bases at V and 3 bases at J; junction bases unmatched: 10. Germline V CDR1 and CDR2: SGHRS, YFSETQ. Using immunoSEQ multiplex PCR, the repertoire was profiled, and TCRdb retains in-frame clones only, with some absent. The table shows some 1,100,000 clones, with 75% to 80% occurring only once. The sequenced material came from memory CD4+ T cells from PBMCs. Subset of the sample: CD45RA-negative fraction. The receptor comes from a man between 18 and 35 years old in good health. Some clones in this sample may be carry-over from other donors' samples. The V and J genes are TRBV5-1 and TRBJ2-3, with 8 bases identical to TRBD1. The CDR3 is CASSLPSGGGTDTQYF. CDR3 coding DNA: TGCGCCAGCAGCCTACCCTCAGGGGGCGGGACAGATACGCAGTATTTT.